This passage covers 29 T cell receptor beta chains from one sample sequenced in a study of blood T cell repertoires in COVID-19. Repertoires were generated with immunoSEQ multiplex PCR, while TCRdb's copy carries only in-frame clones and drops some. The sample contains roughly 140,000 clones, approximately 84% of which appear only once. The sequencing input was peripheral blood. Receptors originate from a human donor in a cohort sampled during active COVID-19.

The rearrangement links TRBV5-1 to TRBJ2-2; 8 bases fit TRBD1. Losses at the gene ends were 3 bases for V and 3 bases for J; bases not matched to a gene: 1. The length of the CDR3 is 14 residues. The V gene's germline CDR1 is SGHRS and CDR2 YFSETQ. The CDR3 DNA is TGCGCCAGCAGCTCACAGGGGGACACCGGGGAGCTGTTTTTT. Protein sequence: CASSSQGDTGELFF.

CDR3 protein: CASSSGVNTEAFF. The DNA of the CDR3 is TGTGCCAGCAGCTCGGGAGTGAACACTGAAGCTTTCTTT. The chain joins TRBV6-6 to TRBJ1-1, with unresolved D. With 6 bases removed from V and 0 bases from J, the gap between germline ends came to 8 bases. This CDR3 has 13 amino acids. Per germline, CDR1 MNHNY and CDR2 SVGAGI (reference sequence).

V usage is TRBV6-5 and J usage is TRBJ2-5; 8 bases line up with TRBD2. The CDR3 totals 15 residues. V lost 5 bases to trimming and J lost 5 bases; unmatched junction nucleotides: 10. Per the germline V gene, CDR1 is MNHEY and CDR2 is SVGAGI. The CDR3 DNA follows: TGTGCCAGCAGTCCCGGGGGGGCCGGGTTGGAGACCCAGTACTTC. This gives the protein CASSPGGAGLETQYF.

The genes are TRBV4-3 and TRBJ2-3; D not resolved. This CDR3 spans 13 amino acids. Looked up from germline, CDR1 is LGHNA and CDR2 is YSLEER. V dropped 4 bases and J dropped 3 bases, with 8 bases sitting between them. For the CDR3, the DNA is TGCGCCAGCAGCCGAGCTATTACAGATACGCAGTATTTT. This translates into CASSRAITDTQYF.

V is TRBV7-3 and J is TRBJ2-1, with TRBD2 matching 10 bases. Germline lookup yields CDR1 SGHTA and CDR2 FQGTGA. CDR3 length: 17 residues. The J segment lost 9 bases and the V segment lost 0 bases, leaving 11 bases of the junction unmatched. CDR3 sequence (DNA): TGTGCCAGCAGCTTAACCCACCAGCGGGGGGGCCGCGGTGAGCAGTTCTTC. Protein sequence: CASSLTHQRGGRGEQFF. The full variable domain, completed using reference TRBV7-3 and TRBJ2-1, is GAGVSQTPSNKVTEKGKYVELRCDPISGHTALYWYRQSLGQGPEFLIYFQGTGAADDSGLPNDRFFAVRPEGSVSTLKIQRTERGDSAVYLCASSLTHQRGGRGEQFFGPGTRLTVL.

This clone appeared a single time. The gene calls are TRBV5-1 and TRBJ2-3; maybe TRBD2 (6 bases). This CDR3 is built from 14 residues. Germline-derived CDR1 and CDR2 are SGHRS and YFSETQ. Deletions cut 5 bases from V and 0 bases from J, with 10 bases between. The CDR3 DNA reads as TGCGCCAGCAGTGTGGGGGGAAGCACAGATACGCAGTATTTT. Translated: CASSVGGSTDTQYF.

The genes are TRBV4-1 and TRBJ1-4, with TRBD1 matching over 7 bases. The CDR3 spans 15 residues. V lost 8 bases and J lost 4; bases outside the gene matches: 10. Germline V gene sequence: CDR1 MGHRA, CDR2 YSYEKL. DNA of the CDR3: TGCGCCAGCCGAAAGAACAGGGGCTTTAATGAAAAACTGTTTTTT. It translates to CASRKNRGFNEKLFF.

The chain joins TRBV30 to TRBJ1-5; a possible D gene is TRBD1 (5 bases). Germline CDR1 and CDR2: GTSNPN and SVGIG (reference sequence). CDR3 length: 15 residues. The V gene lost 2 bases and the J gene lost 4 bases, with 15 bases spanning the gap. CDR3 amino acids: CAWSRSGRGNQPQHF. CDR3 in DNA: TGTGCCTGGAGTAGGAGCGGGAGGGGAAATCAGCCCCAGCATTTT.

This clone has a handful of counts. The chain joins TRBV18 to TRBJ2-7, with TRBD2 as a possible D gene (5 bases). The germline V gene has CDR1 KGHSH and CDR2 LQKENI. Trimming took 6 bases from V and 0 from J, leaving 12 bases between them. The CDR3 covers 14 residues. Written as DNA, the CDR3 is TGTGCCAGCTCCCTCGGACGGGACTCCTACGAGCAGTACTTC. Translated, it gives CASSLGRDSYEQYF. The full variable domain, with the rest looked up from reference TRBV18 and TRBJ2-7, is NAGVMQNPRHLVRRRGQEARLRCSPMKGHSHVYWYRQLPEEGLKFMVYLQKENIIDESGMPKERFSAEFPKEGPSILRIQQVVRGDSAAYFCASSLGRDSYEQYFGPGTRLTVT.

CDR3 loop: CASSSLTGDGYTF. CDR3 nucleotides: TGTGCCAGCAGTTCTTTGACAGGGGACGGCTACACCTTC. The chain employs TRBV6-5 and TRBJ1-2; 8 bases agree with TRBD1. V was clipped by 4 bases and J by 8 bases; unmatched bases: 6. The germline V gene has CDR1 MNHEY and CDR2 SVGAGI. The CDR3 runs 13 residues.

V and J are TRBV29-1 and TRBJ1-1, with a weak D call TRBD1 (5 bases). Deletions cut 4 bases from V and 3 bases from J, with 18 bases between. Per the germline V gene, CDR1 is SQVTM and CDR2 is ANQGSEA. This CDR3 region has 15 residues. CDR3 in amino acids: CSVAPTGWEDTEAFF. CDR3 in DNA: TGCAGCGTTGCCCCCACAGGTTGGGAGGACACTGAAGCTTTCTTT.

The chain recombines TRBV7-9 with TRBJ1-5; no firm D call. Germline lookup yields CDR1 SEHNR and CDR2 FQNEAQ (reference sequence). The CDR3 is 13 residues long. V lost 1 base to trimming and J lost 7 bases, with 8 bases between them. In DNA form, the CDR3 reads TGTGCCAGCAGCTTAGTACGAGGGCAGCCCCAGCATTTT. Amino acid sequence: CASSLVRGQPQHF.

CDR3 region: CASSGTGGGRNGYTF. The CDR3 bases are TGTGCCAGCAGTGGGACAGGGGGCGGGAGGAATGGCTACACCTTC. The J gene is TRBJ1-2, the V gene TRBV2; 11 nucleotides line up with TRBD1. CDR3 length: 15 residues. In germline, CDR1 is SNHLY, CDR2 FYNNEI. Germline trimming cut 4 bases from V and 6 bases from J; bases unmatched to any gene: 7.

The CDR3 region has the DNA TGTGCCAGCAGTTTACGCGGACAGACTGAAGCTTTCTTT. Encoded protein: CASSLRGQTEAFF. The J gene is TRBJ1-1, the V gene TRBV12-3 or TRBV12-4; D is possibly TRBD1 (6 bases). The CDR3 spans 13 residues. Trimming pared 2 bases from V and 5 bases from J, leaving 9 bases between.

The CDR3 here is CASSATGNTGELFF. The CDR3 DNA reads TGTGCCAGCAGCGCGACAGGGAACACCGGGGAGCTGTTTTTT. The chain is built from TRBV9 and TRBJ2-2; perhaps TRBD1 as D (6 bases). The CDR3 consists of 14 residues. Looked up from germline, CDR1 is SGDLS and CDR2 is YYNGEE. Deletions cut 3 bases from V and 1 base from J, with 7 bases between.

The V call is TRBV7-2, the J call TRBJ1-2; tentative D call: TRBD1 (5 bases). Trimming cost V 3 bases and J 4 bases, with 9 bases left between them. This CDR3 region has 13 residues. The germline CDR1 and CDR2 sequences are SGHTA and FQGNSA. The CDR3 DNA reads TGTGCCAGCAGCTTCCAGGGTGGCTATGGCTACACCTTC. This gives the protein CASSFQGGYGYTF.

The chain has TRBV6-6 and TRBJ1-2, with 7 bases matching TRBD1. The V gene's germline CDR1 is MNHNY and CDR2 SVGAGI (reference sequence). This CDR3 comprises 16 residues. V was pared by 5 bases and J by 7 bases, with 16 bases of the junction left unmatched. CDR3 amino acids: CASSPGRAGGLPGYTF. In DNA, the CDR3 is TGTGCCAGCAGTCCCGGGAGGGCAGGGGGGTTACCTGGCTACACCTTC.

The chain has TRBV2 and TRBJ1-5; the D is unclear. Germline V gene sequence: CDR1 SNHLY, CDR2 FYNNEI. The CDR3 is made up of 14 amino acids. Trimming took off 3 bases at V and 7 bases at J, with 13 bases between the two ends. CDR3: CASSEGGRSQPQHF. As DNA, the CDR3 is TGTGCCAGCAGTGAGGGAGGGAGGTCGCAGCCCCAGCATTTT. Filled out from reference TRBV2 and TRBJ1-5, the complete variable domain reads EPEVTQTPSHQVTQMGQEVILRCVPISNHLYFYWYRQILGQKVEFLVSFYNNEISEKSEIFDDQFSVERPDGSNFTLKIRSTKLEDSAMYFCASSEGGRSQPQHFGDGTRLSIL.

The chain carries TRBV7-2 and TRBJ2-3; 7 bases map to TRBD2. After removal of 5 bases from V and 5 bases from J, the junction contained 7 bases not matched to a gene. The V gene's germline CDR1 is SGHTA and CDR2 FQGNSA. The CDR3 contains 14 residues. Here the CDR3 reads CASSEWRGRDTQYF. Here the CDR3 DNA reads TGTGCCAGCAGCGAATGGCGGGGGAGAGATACGCAGTATTTT.

CDR3 sequence reads: CASSFERTGRNTIYF. The CDR3 DNA sequence: TGTGCCAGCAGCTTCGAGCGGACAGGGAGAAACACCATATATTTT. This rearrangement joins TRBV5-6 to TRBJ1-3; 8 bases are shared with TRBD1. Germline V gene lookup returns CDR1 SGHDT and CDR2 YYEEEE. V shed 2 bases and J 5 bases; nucleotides not matched to a gene: 6. The CDR3 consists of 15 residues.

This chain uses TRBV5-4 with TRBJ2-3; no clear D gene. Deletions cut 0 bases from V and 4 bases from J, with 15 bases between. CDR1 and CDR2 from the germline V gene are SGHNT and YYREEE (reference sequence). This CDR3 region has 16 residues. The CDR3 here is CASSLALGQSADTQYF. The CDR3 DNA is TGTGCCAGCAGCTTGGCCCTCGGTCAGAGCGCAGATACGCAGTATTTT.

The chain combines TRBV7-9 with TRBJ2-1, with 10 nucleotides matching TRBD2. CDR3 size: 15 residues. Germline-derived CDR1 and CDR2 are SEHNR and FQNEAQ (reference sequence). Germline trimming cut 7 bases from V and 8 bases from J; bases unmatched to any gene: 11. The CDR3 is CASTKSGGAVDEQFF. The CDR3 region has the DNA TGTGCCAGCACCAAAAGCGGGGGGGCAGTCGATGAGCAGTTCTTC.

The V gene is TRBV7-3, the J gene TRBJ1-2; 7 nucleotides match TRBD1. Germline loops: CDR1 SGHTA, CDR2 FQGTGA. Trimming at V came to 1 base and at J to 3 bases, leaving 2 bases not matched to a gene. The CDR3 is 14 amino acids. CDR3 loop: CASSLSQGDYGYTF. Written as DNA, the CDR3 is TGTGCCAGCAGCTTAAGCCAGGGGGACTATGGCTACACCTTC.

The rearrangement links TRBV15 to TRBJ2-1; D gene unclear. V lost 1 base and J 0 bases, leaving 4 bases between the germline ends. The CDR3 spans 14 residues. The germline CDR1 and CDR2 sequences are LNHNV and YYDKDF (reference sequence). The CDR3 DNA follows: TGTGCCACCAGCAGAGGGAGCTCCTACAATGAGCAGTTCTTC. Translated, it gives CATSRGSSYNEQFF.

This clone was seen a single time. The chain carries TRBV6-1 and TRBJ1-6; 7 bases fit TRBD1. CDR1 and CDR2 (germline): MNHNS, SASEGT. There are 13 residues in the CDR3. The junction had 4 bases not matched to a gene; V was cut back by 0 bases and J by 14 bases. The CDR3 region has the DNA TGTGCCAGCAGTGAAGCTTGGACAGGAGCCCTCCACTTT. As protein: CASSEAWTGALHF.

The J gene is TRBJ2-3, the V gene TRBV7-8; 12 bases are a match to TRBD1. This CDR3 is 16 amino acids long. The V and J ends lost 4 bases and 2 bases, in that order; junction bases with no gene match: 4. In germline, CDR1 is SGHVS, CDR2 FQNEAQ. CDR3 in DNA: TGTGCCAGCAGCTCGGGACAGGGGGCTACCACAGATACGCAGTATTTT. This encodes CASSSGQGATTDTQYF.

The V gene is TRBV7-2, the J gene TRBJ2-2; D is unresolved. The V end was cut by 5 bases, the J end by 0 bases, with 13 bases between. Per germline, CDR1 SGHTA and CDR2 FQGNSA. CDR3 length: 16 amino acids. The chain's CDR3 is CASSLHGSTNTGELFF. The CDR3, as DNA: TGTGCCAGCAGCCTCCACGGGTCCACGAACACCGGGGAGCTGTTTTTT.

The CDR3 DNA reads as TGTGCCAGCAGCCCGTTAGCGGGGGGAACAGATACGCAGTATTTT. Its translation: CASSPLAGGTDTQYF. The chain carries TRBV11-2 and TRBJ2-3, with 10 bases matching TRBD2. Germline V gene sequence: CDR1 SGHAT, CDR2 FQNNGV. V shed 5 bases and J 3 bases; nucleotides not matched to a gene: 5. This CDR3 is built from 15 residues.

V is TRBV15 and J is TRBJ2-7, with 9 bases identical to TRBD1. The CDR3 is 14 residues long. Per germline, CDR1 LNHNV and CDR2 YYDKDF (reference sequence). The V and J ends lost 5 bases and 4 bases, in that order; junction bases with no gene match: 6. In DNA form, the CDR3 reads TGTGCCACCAGCGGCAGGGACAGGGTATACGAGCAGTACTTC. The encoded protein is CATSGRDRVYEQYF. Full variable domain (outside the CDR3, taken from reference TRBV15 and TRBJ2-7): DAMVIQNPRYQVTQFGKPVTLSCSQTLNHNVMYWYQQKSSQAPKLLFHYYDKDFNNEADTPDNFQSRRPNTSFCFLDIRSPGLGDTAMYLCATSGRDRVYEQYFGPGTRLTVT.